One sample yielded the 9 T cell receptor beta chains listed below, sequenced in a study of vaccination and CD4 T cells after COVID-19. Treatment noted: approximately 9-day PBMC culture with coronavirus spike peptide pools or control peptides (ViraFEST assay). Sequencing of cultured CD4+ T cell DNA used the Oncomine TCR Beta short-read assay. TCRdb passed the PCR reads through MiXCR, listing each CDR3 protein once. Of fewer than 20,000 distinct CDR3 sequences listed, 45% to 65% were seen once; the top ten hold more than 30%. No antigen is known for these receptors. Sequenced here: cultured CD4+ T cells from blood, sampled after SARS-CoV-2 vaccination. These receptors originate from a human donor with COVID-19.

The chain employs TRBV2 and TRBJ1-1; TRBD1 might be the D (6 bases). Germline V gives CDR1 SNHLY, CDR2 FYNNEI. Trimming took off 4 bases at V and 0 bases at J, with 12 bases between the two ends. The CDR3 covers 15 residues. Written as DNA, the CDR3 is TGTGCCAGCAGTGGAGGGGGAACATTGAACACTGAAGCTTTCTTT. Translated, it gives CASSGGGTLNTEAFF.

The J gene is TRBJ2-1, the V gene TRBV19; D gene uncertain. Germline loops: CDR1 LNHDA, CDR2 SQIVND (reference sequence). V lost 4 bases to trimming and J lost 2 bases, with 18 bases between them. The CDR3 consists of 17 residues. The CDR3 reads CASSRDLGAGPYNEQFF. In DNA, the CDR3 is TGTGCCAGTAGTAGGGATCTAGGCGCCGGGCCCTACAATGAGCAGTTCTTC.

This sequence joins TRBV7-8 and TRBJ2-2; perhaps TRBD2 as D (6 bases). CDR1 SGHVS and CDR2 FQNEAQ come from the germline V gene. Trimming shortened V by 7 bases and J by 7 bases, and 16 bases separated the two germline ends. This CDR3 spans 14 amino acids. CDR3 amino acids: CASIPEGWGGELFF. DNA for the CDR3: TGTGCCAGCATTCCGGAGGGATGGGGCGGGGAGCTGTTTTTT.

The genes are TRBV20-1 and TRBJ1-2, with D possibly TRBD1 on 5 matching bases. Looked up from germline, CDR1 is DFQATT and CDR2 is SNEGSKA (reference sequence). The CDR3 consists of 13 residues. Deletions cut 6 bases from V and 5 bases from J, with 16 bases between. CDR3 loop: CSALKTGGYGYTF. The CDR3 DNA reads TGCAGTGCCCTAAAAACAGGCGGGTATGGCTACACCTTC.

The chain joins TRBV6-1 to TRBJ2-3; no firm D call. The CDR3 spans 14 residues. V dropped 6 bases and J dropped 4 bases, with 14 bases sitting between them. Germline CDR1 and CDR2: MNHNS and SASEGT. In DNA, the CDR3 is TGTGCCAGCAGCCAATTAATAATCCCAGATACGCAGTATTTT. Protein sequence: CASSQLIIPDTQYF.

Only a few counts were recorded for this clonotype. The rearrangement joins TRBV5-1 to TRBJ2-5; 8 bases fit TRBD2. Germline-derived CDR1 and CDR2 are SGHRS and YFSETQ. The CDR3 consists of 17 residues. Trimming at V came to 4 bases and at J to 3 bases, leaving 14 bases not matched to a gene. For the CDR3, the DNA is TGCGCCAGCAGCCCCCGCGGGGGGCCGATAAGTAAAGAGACCCAGTACTTC. Its protein is CASSPRGGPISKETQYF.

The chain employs TRBV7-9 and TRBJ1-1, with D hard to call. CDR1 and CDR2 (germline): SEHNR, FQNEAQ (reference sequence). CDR3 length: 16 residues. V dropped 0 bases and J dropped 1 base, with 12 bases sitting between them. CDR3 loop: CASSLAHDRPNTEAFF. CDR3 DNA sequence: TGTGCCAGCAGCTTAGCGCATGACCGACCGAACACTGAAGCTTTCTTT.

The chain uses TRBV7-9 and TRBJ1-2, with 10 bases identical to TRBD1. Trimming cost V 0 bases and J 6 bases; bases outside gene matches: 4. The CDR3 loop spans 15 amino acids. CDR1 SEHNR and CDR2 FQNEAQ come from the germline V gene (reference sequence). The CDR3 sequence is CASSLALTGGDGYTF. Here the CDR3 DNA reads TGTGCCAGCAGCTTAGCGCTGACAGGGGGCGATGGCTACACCTTC.

The table lists this clonotype with a count of one. The chain is built from TRBV7-3 and TRBJ2-3; 9 bases are a match to TRBD2. Germline V lookup: CDR1 SGHTA, CDR2 FQGTGA. The CDR3 runs to 15 residues. The J segment lost 3 bases and the V segment lost 7 bases, leaving 8 bases of the junction unmatched. This CDR3 is CASKRRGGVTDTQYF. CDR3 nucleotides: TGTGCCAGCAAAAGGCGGGGGGGCGTAACAGATACGCAGTATTTT.